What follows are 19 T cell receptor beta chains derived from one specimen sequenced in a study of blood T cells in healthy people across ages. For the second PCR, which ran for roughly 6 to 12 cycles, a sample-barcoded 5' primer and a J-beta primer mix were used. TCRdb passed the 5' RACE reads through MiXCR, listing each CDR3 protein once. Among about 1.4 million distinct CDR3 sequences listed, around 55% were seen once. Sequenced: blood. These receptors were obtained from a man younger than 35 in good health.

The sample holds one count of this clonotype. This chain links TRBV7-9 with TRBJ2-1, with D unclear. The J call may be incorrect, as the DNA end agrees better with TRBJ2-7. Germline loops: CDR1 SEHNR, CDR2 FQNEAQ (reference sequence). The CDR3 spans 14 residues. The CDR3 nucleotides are TGTGCCAGCAGCTTAGAGAATTCGGCATACGAGCAGTACTTC. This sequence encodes CASSLENSAYEQYF.

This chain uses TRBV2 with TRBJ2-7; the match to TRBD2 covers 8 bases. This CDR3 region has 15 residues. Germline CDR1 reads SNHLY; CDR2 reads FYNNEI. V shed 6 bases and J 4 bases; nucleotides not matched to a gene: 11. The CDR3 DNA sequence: TGTGCCAGCAGCCGGGAATCATCGGGGGGGTACGAGCAGTACTTC. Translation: CASSRESSGGYEQYF.

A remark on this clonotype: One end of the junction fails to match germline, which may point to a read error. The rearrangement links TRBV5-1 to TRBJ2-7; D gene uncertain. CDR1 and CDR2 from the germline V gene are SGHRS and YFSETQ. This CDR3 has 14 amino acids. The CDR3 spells CASSLAGNSCEQYF. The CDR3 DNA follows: TGCGCCAGCAGCTTGGCCGGAAACTCCTGCGAGCAGTACTTC.

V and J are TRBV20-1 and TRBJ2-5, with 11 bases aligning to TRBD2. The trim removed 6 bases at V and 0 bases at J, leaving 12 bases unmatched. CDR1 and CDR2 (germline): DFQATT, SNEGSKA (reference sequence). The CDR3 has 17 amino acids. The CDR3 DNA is TGCAGTGCCCCCCAGCTAGCGGGGGGAGAGTACCAAGAGACCCAGTACTTC. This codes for CSAPQLAGGEYQETQYF.

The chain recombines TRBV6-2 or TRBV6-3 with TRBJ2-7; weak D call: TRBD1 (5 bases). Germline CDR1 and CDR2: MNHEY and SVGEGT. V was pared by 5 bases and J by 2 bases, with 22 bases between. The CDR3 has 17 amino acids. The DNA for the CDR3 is TGTGCCAGCAGTGAGACAAAGGGGCTTCGCTTACCCTACGAGCAGTACTTC. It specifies CASSETKGLRLPYEQYF.

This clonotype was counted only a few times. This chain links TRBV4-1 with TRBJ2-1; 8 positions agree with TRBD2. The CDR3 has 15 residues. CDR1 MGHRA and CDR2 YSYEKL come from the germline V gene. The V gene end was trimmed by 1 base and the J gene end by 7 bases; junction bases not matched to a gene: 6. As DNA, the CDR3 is TGCGCCAGCAGCCAAGCCGGGAGGGCCGGAAATGAGCAGTTCTTC. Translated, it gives CASSQAGRAGNEQFF.

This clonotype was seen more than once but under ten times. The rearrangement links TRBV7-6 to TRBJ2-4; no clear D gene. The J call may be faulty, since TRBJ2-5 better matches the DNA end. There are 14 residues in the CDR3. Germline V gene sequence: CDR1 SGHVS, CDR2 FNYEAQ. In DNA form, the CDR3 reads TGTGCCAGCAGCTTAGAGAGTGGGCAAGAGACCCAGTACTTC. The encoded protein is CASSLESGQETQYF.

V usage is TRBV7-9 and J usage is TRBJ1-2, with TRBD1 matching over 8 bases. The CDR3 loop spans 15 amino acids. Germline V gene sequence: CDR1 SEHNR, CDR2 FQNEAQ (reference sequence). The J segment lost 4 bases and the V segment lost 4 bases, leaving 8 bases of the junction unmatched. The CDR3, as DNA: TGTGCCAGCAGCTCATACCCCGGGACAGGCTATGGCTACACCTTC. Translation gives CASSSYPGTGYGYTF. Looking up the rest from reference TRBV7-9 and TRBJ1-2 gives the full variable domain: DTGVSQNPRHKITKRGQNVTFRCDPISEHNRLYWYRQTLGQGPEFLTYFQNEAQLEKSRLLSDRFSAERPKGSFSTLEIQRTEQGDSAMYLCASSSYPGTGYGYTFGSGTRLTVV.

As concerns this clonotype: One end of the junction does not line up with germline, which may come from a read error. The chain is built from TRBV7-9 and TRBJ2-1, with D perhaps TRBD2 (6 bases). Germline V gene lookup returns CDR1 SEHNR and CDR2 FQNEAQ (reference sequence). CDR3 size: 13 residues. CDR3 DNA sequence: TGTGCCAGCAGTTTAGCGGCGGGGAATGAGCAGTTCTTC. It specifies CASSLAAGNEQFF.

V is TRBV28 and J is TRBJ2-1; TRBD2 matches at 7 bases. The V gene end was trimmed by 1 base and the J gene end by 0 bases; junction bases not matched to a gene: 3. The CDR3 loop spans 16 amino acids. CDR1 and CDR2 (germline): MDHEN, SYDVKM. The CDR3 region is CASSLLLAHSYNEQFF. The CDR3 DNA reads TGTGCCAGCAGTTTATTACTAGCGCACTCCTACAATGAGCAGTTCTTC.

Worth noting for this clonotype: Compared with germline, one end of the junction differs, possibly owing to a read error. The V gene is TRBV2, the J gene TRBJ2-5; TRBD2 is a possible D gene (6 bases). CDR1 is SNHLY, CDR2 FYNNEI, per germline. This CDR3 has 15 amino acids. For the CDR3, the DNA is TGTGCGAGCACCCCAAACCCAGGGAGGCTGGAGACCCAGTACTTC. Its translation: CASTPNPGRLETQYF.

CDR3 sequence (DNA): TGTGCCAGCAGTGCGACAGGGAAGACCTACGAGCAGTACTTC. It is translated as CASSATGKTYEQYF. The chain carries TRBV25-1 and TRBJ2-7, with TRBD1 identical over 7 bases. The CDR3 consists of 14 residues. From germline, CDR1 is MGHDK and CDR2 SYGVNS. Germline trimming cut 4 bases from V and 2 bases from J; bases unmatched to any gene: 5.

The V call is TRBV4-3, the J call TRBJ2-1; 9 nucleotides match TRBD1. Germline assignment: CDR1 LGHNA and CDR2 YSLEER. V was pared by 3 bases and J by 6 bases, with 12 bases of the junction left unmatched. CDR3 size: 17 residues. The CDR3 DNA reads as TGCGCCAGCAGCCATGATGCCACAGGGGGCGCCGGCAATGAGCAGTTCTTC. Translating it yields CASSHDATGGAGNEQFF.

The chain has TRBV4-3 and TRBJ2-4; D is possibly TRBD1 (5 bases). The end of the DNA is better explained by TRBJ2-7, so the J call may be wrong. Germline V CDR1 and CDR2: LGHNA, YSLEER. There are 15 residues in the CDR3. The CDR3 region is CASSQEHWGPYEQYF. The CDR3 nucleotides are TGCGCCAGCAGCCAAGAACATTGGGGCCCCTACGAGCAGTACTTC.

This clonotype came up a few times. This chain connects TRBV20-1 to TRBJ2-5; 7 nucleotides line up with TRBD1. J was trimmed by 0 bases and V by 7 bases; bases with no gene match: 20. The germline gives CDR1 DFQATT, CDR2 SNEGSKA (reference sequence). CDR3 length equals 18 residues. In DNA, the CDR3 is TGCAGTGTCAGAGGGGTCAGTTACCGAGACAGGGACCAAGAGACCCAGTACTTC. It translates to CSVRGVSYRDRDQETQYF.

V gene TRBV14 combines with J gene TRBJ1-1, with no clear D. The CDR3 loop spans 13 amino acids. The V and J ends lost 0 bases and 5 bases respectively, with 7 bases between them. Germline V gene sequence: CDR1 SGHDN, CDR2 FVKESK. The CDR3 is CASSQERVTEAFF. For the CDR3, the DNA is TGTGCCAGCAGCCAAGAACGGGTGACTGAAGCTTTCTTT.

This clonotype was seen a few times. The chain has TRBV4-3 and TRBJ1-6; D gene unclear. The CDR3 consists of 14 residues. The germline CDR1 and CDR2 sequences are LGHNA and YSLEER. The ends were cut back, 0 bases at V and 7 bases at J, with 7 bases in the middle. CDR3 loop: CASSQEYSNSPLHF. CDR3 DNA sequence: TGCGCCAGCAGCCAAGAGTACAGCAATTCACCCCTCCACTTT.

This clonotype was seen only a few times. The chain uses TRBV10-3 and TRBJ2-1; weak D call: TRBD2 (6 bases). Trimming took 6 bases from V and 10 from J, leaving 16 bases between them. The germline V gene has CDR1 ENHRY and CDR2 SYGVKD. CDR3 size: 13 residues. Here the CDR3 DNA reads TGTGCCATCAGCCGGGAGTCGGGAGAAGAGCAGTTCTTC. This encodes CAISRESGEEQFF.

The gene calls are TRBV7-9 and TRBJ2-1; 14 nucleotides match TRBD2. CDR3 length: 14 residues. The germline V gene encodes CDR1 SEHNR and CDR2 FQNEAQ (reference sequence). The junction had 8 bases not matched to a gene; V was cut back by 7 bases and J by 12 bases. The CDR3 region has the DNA TGTGCCAGCACCCGAGGACTAGCGGGAGGCGGGCAGTTCTTC. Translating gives CASTRGLAGGGQFF.